The 11 T cell receptor beta chains below all came from one sample that was sequenced in a study of tumor-infiltrating lymphocytes in localized non-small cell lung cancer (dated by TCRdb to the early 2020s). Libraries were prepared through the immunoSEQ multiplex PCR assay. This is the immuneACCESS table as TCRdb keeps it, with only in-frame sequences that have V and J called. A part of the clones is gone; compared with another copy, unresolved V genes explain less than half, and the rest is unexplained. In this sample the table shows 15,000 to 16,000 clones, 69% of which occur a single time. Of the sample, 6% falls within the top ten clones. The specimen sequenced was lung tumor tissue. Receptors were obtained from a human donor with non-small cell lung cancer.

The chain uses TRBV30 and TRBJ2-3; D call uncertain. The CDR3 extends over 15 amino acids. V lost 2 bases and J lost 2, with 14 bases in between. From germline, CDR1 is GTSNPN and CDR2 SVGIG (reference sequence). CDR3 protein: CAWSFSARHTDTQYF. The CDR3 DNA follows: TGTGCCTGGAGTTTCAGCGCCCGCCACACAGATACGCAGTATTTT.

This chain connects TRBV15 to TRBJ1-1; no clear D. The germline gives CDR1 LNHNV, CDR2 YYDKDF (reference sequence). This CDR3 is built from 14 residues. V lost 1 base, J lost 1 base, and 7 bases lay in between. The CDR3 loop reads CATSRGTQNTEAFF. CDR3 sequence (DNA): TGTGCCACCAGCAGAGGGACGCAGAACACTGAAGCTTTCTTT.

The V gene is TRBV7-2, the J gene TRBJ2-7, with 7 bases matching TRBD1. Trimming removed 5 bases from V and 0 bases from J; junction bases left unmatched: 13. From germline, CDR1 is SGHTA and CDR2 FQGNSA. The CDR3 totals 17 residues. The CDR3 sequence is CASSRTYSGGSSYEQYF. The CDR3 coding sequence is TGTGCCAGCAGCCGAACCTACTCAGGGGGTAGCTCCTACGAGCAGTACTTC.

V is TRBV5-6 and J is TRBJ1-6; 9 nucleotides line up with TRBD1. The V segment lost 4 bases and the J segment 15 bases; nucleotides outside the gene matches: 8. Germline CDR1 reads SGHDT; CDR2 reads YYEEEE. The CDR3 consists of 13 residues. CDR3 nucleotides: TGTGCCAGCAGCATTGGACAGGGGAGGCTCCTCCACTTT. Residues: CASSIGQGRLLHF.

This sequence joins TRBV7-9 and TRBJ2-5, with D maybe TRBD1 (6 bases). Germline V lookup: CDR1 SEHNR, CDR2 FQNEAQ (reference sequence). The CDR3 covers 14 residues. With 3 bases removed from V and 3 bases from J, the gap between germline ends came to 11 bases. The DNA for the CDR3 is TGTGCCAGCAGCTTTAGAGGGGGTGAAGAGACCCAGTACTTC. Translated, it gives CASSFRGGEETQYF. The whole variable domain, remainder taken from reference TRBV7-9 and TRBJ2-5, is DTGVSQNPRHKITKRGQNVTFRCDPISEHNRLYWYRQTLGQGPEFLTYFQNEAQLEKSRLLSDRFSAERPKGSFSTLEIQRTEQGDSAMYLCASSFRGGEETQYFGPGTRLLVL.

The chain links TRBV7-6 to TRBJ2-7, with 7 bases matching TRBD2. The CDR3 spans 15 residues. V shed 3 bases, J shed 5 bases, and the junction held 10 bases outside the gene matches. Germline loops: CDR1 SGHVS, CDR2 FNYEAQ. This CDR3 reads CASSLSSGASHEQYF. The DNA of the CDR3 is TGTGCCAGCAGCTTGTCAAGCGGGGCGAGCCACGAGCAGTACTTC. Full variable domain (remainder filled in from reference TRBV7-6 and TRBJ2-7): GAGVSQSPRYKVTKRGQDVALRCDPISGHVSLYWYRQALGQGPEFLTYFNYEAQQDKSGLPNDRFSAERPEGSISTLTIQRTEQRDSAMYRCASSLSSGASHEQYFGPGTRLTVT.

This chain connects TRBV29-1 to TRBJ1-4; possibly TRBD1 for D (5 bases). The ends were cut back, 6 bases at V and 6 bases at J, with 11 bases in the middle. Germline V CDR1 and CDR2: SQVTM, ANQGSEA. The CDR3 loop spans 12 amino acids. The CDR3 coding sequence is TGCAGCGTCGGGGGGTGGGATGAAAAACTGTTTTTT. Translated: CSVGGWDEKLFF.

This chain uses TRBV28 with TRBJ2-5; D unclear. This CDR3 comprises 15 residues. With 6 bases removed from V and 0 bases from J, the gap between germline ends came to 14 bases. Germline values: CDR1 MDHEN, CDR2 SYDVKM. CDR3 region: CASSQITDYQETQYF. In DNA, the CDR3 is TGTGCCAGCAGCCAGATCACAGATTACCAAGAGACCCAGTACTTC. Based on the CDR3 plus reference TRBV28 and TRBJ2-5, the full variable domain is DVKVTQSSRYLVKRTGEKVFLECVQDMDHENMFWYRQDPGLGLRLIYFSYDVKMKEKGDIPEGYSVSREKKERFSLILESASTNQTSMYLCASSQITDYQETQYFGPGTRLLVL.

This clone occurred a few times. The chain links TRBV28 to TRBJ1-2, with 7 bases that match TRBD1. Germline CDR1 MDHEN, CDR2 SYDVKM. V lost 6 bases to trimming and J lost 4 bases; unmatched junction nucleotides: 8. The CDR3 is made up of 14 amino acids. Written as DNA, the CDR3 is TGTGCCAGCAGCAGCAGCGACAGGGCCTATGGCTACACCTTC. It translates to CASSSSDRAYGYTF.

The V and J genes are TRBV10-2 and TRBJ1-2, with a weak D call TRBD1 (6 bases). Trimming left V 0 bases short and J 4 bases short, with 9 bases between. From germline, CDR1 is WSHSY and CDR2 SAAADI. The CDR3 extends over 14 amino acids. CDR3 DNA sequence: TGCGCCAGCAGTGAGTCCGGGGGCACCTATGGCTACACCTTC. Its protein is CASSESGGTYGYTF.

The chain has TRBV7-9 and TRBJ2-2; no clear D. This CDR3 contains 17 residues. CDR1 and CDR2 from the germline V gene are SEHNR and FQNEAQ (reference sequence). The V and J ends lost 5 bases and 2 bases respectively, with 18 bases between them. The CDR3 sequence: CASSPLSDSLNTGELFF. CDR3 nucleotides: TGTGCCAGCAGCCCCCTATCCGACTCGCTTAACACCGGGGAGCTGTTTTTT.